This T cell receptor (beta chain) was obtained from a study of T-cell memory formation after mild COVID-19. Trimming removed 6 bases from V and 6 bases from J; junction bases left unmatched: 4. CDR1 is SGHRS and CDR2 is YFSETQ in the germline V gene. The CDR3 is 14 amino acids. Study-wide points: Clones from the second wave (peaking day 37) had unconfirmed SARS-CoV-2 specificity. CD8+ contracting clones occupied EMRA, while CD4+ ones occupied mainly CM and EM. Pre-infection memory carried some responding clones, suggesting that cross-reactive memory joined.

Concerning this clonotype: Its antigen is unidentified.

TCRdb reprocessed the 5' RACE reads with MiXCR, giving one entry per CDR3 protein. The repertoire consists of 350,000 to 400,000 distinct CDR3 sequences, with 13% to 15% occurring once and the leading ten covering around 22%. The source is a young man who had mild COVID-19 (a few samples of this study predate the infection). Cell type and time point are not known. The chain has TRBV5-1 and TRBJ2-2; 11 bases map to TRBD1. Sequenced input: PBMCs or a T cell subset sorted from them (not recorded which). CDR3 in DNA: TGCGCCAGCACCCCGGGACAGGGGGCCGGGGAGCTGTTTTTT. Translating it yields CASTPGQGAGELFF.